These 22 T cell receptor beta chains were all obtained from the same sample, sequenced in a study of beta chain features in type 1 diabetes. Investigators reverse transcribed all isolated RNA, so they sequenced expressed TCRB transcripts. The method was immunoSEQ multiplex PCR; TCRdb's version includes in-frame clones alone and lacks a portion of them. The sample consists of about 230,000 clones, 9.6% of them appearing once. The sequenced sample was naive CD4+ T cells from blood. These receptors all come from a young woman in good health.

The DNA of the CDR3 is TGTGCCAGCAGCTTAAGGGGACAGTTAAACACCGGGGAGCTGTTTTTT. Its protein is CASSLRGQLNTGELFF. This chain uses TRBV7-2 with TRBJ2-2, with 7 bases fitting TRBD1. The CDR3 length is 16 residues. CDR1 SGHTA and CDR2 FQGNSA come from the germline V gene. With V trimmed by 2 bases and J by 2 bases, 5 bases remained unmatched.

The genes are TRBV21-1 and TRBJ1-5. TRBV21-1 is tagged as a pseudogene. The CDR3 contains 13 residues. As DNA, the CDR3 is TGTGCCAGCAGCAGTCTAGGAGACCAGCCCCAGCATTTT. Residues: CASSSLGDQPQHF.

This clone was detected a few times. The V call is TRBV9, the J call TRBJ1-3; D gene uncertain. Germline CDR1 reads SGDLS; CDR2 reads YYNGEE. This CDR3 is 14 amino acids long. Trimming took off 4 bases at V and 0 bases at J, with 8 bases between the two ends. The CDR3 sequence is CASSRGSSGNTIYF. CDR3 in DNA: TGTGCCAGCAGCAGAGGGAGCTCTGGAAACACCATATATTTT.

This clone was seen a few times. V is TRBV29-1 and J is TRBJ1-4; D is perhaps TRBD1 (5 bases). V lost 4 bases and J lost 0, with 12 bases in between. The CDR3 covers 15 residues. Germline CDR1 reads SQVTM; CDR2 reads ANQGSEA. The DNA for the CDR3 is TGCAGCGTTGTTTGGGGCCTCGCAACTAATGAAAAACTGTTTTTT. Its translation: CSVVWGLATNEKLFF.

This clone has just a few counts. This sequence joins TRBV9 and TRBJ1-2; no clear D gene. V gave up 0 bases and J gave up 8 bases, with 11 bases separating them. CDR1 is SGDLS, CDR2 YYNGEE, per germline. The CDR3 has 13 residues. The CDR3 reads CASSVGILEGYTF. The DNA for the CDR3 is TGTGCCAGCAGCGTAGGTATCCTGGAGGGCTACACCTTC.

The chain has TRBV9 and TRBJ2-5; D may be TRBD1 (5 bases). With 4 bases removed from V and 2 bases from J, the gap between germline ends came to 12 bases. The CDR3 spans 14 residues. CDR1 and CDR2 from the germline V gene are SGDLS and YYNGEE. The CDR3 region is CASSPTQGQETQYF. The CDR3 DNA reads TGTGCCAGCAGCCCCACCCAGGGACAAGAGACCCAGTACTTC.

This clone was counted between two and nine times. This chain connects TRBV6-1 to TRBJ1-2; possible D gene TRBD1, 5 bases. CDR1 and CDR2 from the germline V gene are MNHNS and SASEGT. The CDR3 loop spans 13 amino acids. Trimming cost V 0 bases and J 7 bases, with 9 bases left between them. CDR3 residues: CASSEAQDGGYTF. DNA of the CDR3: TGTGCCAGCAGTGAAGCACAGGATGGTGGCTACACCTTC.

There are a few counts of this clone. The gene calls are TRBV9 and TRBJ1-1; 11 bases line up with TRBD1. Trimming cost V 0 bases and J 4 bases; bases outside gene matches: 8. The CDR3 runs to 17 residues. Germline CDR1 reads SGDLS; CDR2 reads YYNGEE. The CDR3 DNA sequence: TGTGCCAGCAGCGTAGACCCGGGACAGGGGGAAGGCACTGAAGCTTTCTTT. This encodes CASSVDPGQGEGTEAFF. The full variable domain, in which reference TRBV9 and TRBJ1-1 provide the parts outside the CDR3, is DSGVTQTPKHLITATGQRVTLRCSPRSGDLSVYWYQQSLDQGLQFLIQYYNGEERAKGNILERFSAQQFPDLHSELNLSSLELGDSALYFCASSVDPGQGEGTEAFFGQGTRLTVV.

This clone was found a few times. The DNA for the CDR3 is TGTGCCAGCAGTGAGGTAGCGGGAGACACCTACAATGAGCAGTTCTTC. Amino acid sequence: CASSEVAGDTYNEQFF. The chain employs TRBV2 and TRBJ2-1; 9 positions agree with TRBD2. Losses at the gene ends were 3 bases for V and 2 bases for J; bases not matched to a gene: 5. The CDR3 is 16 amino acids. The germline V gene has CDR1 SNHLY and CDR2 FYNNEI.

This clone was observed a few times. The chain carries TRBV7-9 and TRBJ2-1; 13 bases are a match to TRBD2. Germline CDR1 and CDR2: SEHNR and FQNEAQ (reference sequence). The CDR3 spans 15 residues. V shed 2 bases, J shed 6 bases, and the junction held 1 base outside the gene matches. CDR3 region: CASSLRTSGSNEQFF. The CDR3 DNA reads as TGTGCCAGCAGCTTAAGGACTAGCGGGAGCAATGAGCAGTTCTTC.

The CDR3 DNA sequence: TGCGCCAGCACCCGGGACAGGGTCGGCGAGCAGTACTTC. Translated: CASTRDRVGEQYF. The chain uses TRBV10-1 and TRBJ2-7; 9 bases align to TRBD1. The ends lost 7 bases at V and 6 bases at J; junction bases unmatched: 7. This CDR3 region has 13 residues. Germline assignment: CDR1 WNHNN and CDR2 SYGVQD (reference sequence).

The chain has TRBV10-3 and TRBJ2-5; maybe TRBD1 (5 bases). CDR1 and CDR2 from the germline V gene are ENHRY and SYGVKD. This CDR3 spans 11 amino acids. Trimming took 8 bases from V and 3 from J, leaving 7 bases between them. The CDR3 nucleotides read TGTGCCATCTCACAGGAAGAGACCCAGTACTTC. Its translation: CAISQEETQYF.

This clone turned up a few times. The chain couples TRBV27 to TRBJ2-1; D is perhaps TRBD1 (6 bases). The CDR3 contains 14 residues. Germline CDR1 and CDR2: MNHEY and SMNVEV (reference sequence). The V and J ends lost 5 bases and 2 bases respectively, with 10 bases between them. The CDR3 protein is CASSMDRAYNEQFF. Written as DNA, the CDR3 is TGTGCCAGCAGTATGGACAGAGCCTACAATGAGCAGTTCTTC.

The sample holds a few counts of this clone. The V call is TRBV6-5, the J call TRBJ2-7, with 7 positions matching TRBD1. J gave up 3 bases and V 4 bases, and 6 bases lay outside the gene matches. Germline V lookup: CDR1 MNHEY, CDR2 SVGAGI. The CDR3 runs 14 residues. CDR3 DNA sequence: TGTGCCAGCAGTTTCGGGACAGCCTACTACGAGCAGTACTTC. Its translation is CASSFGTAYYEQYF.

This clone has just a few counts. DNA for the CDR3: TGTGCCAGCAGTTACAAGGGCAAGGGGAATTACAATGAGCAGTTCTTC. This translates into CASSYKGKGNYNEQFF. The chain employs TRBV6-5 and TRBJ2-1, with TRBD1 as a possible D gene (5 bases). V was cut by 2 bases and J by 4 bases, with 15 bases left in between. The germline gives CDR1 MNHEY, CDR2 SVGAGI. The CDR3 contains 16 residues.

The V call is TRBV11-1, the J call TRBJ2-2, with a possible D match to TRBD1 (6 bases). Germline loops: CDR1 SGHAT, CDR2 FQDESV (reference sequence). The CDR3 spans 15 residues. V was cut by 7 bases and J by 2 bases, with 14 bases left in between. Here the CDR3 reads CASTIQGSNTGELFF. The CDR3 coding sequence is TGTGCCAGCACCATACAGGGATCTAACACCGGGGAGCTGTTTTTT.

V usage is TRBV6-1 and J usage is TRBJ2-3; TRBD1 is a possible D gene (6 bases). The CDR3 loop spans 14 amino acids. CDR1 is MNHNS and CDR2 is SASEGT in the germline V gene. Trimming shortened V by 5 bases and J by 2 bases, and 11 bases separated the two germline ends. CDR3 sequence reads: CASSSGAHTDTQYF. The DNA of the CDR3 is TGTGCCAGCAGTTCAGGGGCGCACACAGATACGCAGTATTTT.

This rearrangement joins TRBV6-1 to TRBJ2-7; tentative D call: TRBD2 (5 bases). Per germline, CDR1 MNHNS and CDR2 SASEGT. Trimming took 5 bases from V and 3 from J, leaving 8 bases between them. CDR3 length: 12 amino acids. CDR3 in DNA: TGTGCCAGCAGTTCCCGGGGCTACGAGCAGTACTTC. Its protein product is CASSSRGYEQYF.

The CDR3, as DNA: TGTGCCAGCCAAGAGAGGGGGCGGGTTGACTATGGCTACACCTTC. It codes for CASQERGRVDYGYTF. The chain uses TRBV6-5 and TRBJ1-2; 7 nucleotides match TRBD1. The germline CDR1 and CDR2 sequences are MNHEY and SVGAGI. With V trimmed by 8 bases and J by 3 bases, 12 bases remained unmatched. This CDR3 region has 15 residues.

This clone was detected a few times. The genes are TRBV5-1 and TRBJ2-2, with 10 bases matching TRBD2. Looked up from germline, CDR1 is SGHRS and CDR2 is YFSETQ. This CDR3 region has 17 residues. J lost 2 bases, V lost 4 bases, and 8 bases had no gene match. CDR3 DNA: TGCGCCAGCAGCACCGGGGTAGCGGGAGGAAACACCGGGGAGCTGTTTTTT. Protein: CASSTGVAGGNTGELFF.

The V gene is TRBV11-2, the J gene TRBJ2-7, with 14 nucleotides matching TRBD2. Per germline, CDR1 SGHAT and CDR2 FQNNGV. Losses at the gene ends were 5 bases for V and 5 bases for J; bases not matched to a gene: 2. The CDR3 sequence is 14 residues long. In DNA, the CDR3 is TGTGCCAGCAGCGGGACTAGCGGGAGCCACGAGCAGTACTTC. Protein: CASSGTSGSHEQYF.

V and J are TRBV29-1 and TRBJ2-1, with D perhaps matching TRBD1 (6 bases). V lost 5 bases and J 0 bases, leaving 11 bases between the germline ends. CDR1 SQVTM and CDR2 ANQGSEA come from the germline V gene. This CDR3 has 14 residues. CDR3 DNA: TGCAGCGTTAGACAGGATAGCTCCTACAATGAGCAGTTCTTC. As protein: CSVRQDSSYNEQFF.